Sequencing of this TCR beta chain was carried out in a study of OX40 agonist ivuxolimab in advanced cancers. Study as a whole: Ivuxolimab, which is an agonistic anti-OX40 (CD134) antibody, was administered to the patients. Dose-escalation patients were diagnosed with hepatocellular carcinoma, melanoma, renal cell cancer or head and neck cancer. Prior anti-PD-1, anti-PD-L1 or anti-CTLA-4 therapy did not bar entry, and more than 35% had some.

In germline, CDR1 is WSHSY, CDR2 SAAADI. The CDR3 runs 13 residues. V shed 10 bases and J shed 6 bases, with 16 bases lying between them. Some clones are missing from TCRdb's copy, which holds only in-frame ones; the method was immunoSEQ multiplex PCR. The table shows some 80,000 clones, with 87% occurring only once. This receptor was obtained from an adult with an advanced solid tumor such as melanoma, head and neck, liver or kidney cancer. Specimen: CD4+ or CD8+ T cells sorted from blood, collected in a trial of the OX40 agonist ivuxolimab. This chain links TRBV10-2 with TRBJ2-1; possibly TRBD2 for D (6 bases). CDR3 sequence reads: CATGQVGGNEQFF. In DNA, the CDR3 is TGCGCCACGGGCCAGGTGGGGGGCAATGAGCAGTTCTTC.